This entry concerns a single T cell receptor (beta chain). Its antigen is unknown. This specimen comes from a study of cytomegalovirus exposure and HLA in healthy donors. Study outcomes and limitations: Only CMV serostatus was available as immune exposure information.

Germline V gene sequence: CDR1 ENHRY, CDR2 SYGVKD. This CDR3 is 15 amino acids long. After removal of 5 bases from V and 9 bases from J, the junction contained 5 bases not matched to a gene. PCR was performed using 60 Vbeta and 13 Jbeta primers. Original data processing: In a later analysis, around 87 million unique TCR beta chains included roughly 11 million shared by two or more donors. Libraries were prepared by immunoSEQ multiplex PCR; TCRdb keeps only in-frame clonotypes and omits some of them. V and J calls plus clone size are reproduced from that table; the DNA served to infer D and trimming. Seen in this sample are some 160,000 clones; the ten most common clones hold approximately 2%.

The chain couples TRBV10-3 to TRBJ2-1; 15 nucleotides align to TRBD2. This receptor was obtained from a man aged 25 to 45 in good health and CMV-seronegative. The sequenced sample was PBMCs. CDR3 in amino acids: CAISQGTSGRSEQFF. Here the CDR3 DNA reads TGTGCCATCAGTCAGGGGACTAGCGGGAGGAGTGAGCAGTTCTTC.